This passage covers 10 T cell receptor beta chains from one sample sequenced in a study of blood T cell repertoires in COVID-19 (dated by TCRdb to 2020 to 2022). The protocol used for the library was the immunoSEQ multiplex PCR assay. TCRdb took this table from immuneACCESS and kept in-frame rearrangements with V and J called. Such tables lack part of the clones; where checked against another copy, unresolved V genes explain under half of the gap, and the rest is unexplained. The sample profile shows about 120,000 clones; more than 75% of them were found once. 25% to 35% of the sample is in the top ten clones. The sequenced material came from peripheral blood. The receptors derive from a woman aged 70-85 years with acute or convalescent COVID-19.

The genes are TRBV2 and TRBJ2-7; D perhaps matches TRBD2 (6 bases). The CDR3 totals 12 residues. V was pared by 4 bases and J by 5 bases, with 9 bases between. The germline V gene encodes CDR1 SNHLY and CDR2 FYNNEI. CDR3 sequence: CASSASGDEQYF. As DNA, the CDR3 is TGTGCCAGCAGTGCCTCGGGGGACGAGCAGTACTTC.

The CDR3 DNA reads TGTGCCAGCAGCAAGGGACTAGCGGCGAACACCGGGGAGCTGTTTTTT. Protein product: CASSKGLAANTGELFF. The V gene is TRBV9, the J gene TRBJ2-2, with 11 positions matching TRBD2. The CDR3 is 16 amino acids. The trim removed 4 bases at V and 0 bases at J, leaving 2 bases unmatched. Germline-derived CDR1 and CDR2 are SGDLS and YYNGEE. Based on the CDR3 plus reference TRBV9 and TRBJ2-2, the full variable domain is DSGVTQTPKHLITATGQRVTLRCSPRSGDLSVYWYQQSLDQGLQFLIQYYNGEERAKGNILERFSAQQFPDLHSELNLSSLELGDSALYFCASSKGLAANTGELFFGEGSRLTVL.

This clone was observed a single time. The CDR3 nucleotides are TGTGCCAGCAGCTTCCCAGGGGTCACCGGGACAGAAAACACCGGGGAGCTGTTTTTT. Its translation: CASSFPGVTGTENTGELFF. V gene TRBV5-4 combines with J gene TRBJ2-2; 7 bases align to TRBD1. The CDR3 covers 19 residues. The J segment lost 2 bases and the V segment lost 2 bases, leaving 15 bases of the junction unmatched. Germline CDR1 SGHNT, CDR2 YYREEE (reference sequence).

This clone was counted once. DNA for the CDR3: TGTGCCAGCAGTGAAGTCCGGGGGTTGAACACTGAAGCTTTCTTT. Translation: CASSEVRGLNTEAFF. The chain carries TRBV2 and TRBJ1-1; a possible D gene is TRBD1 (5 bases). Trimming left V 1 base short and J 0 bases short, with 9 bases between. This CDR3 has 15 residues. In germline, CDR1 is SNHLY, CDR2 FYNNEI. The full variable domain, completed using reference TRBV2 and TRBJ1-1, is EPEVTQTPSHQVTQMGQEVILRCVPISNHLYFYWYRQILGQKVEFLVSFYNNEISEKSEIFDDQFSVERPDGSNFTLKIRSTKLEDSAMYFCASSEVRGLNTEAFFGQGTRLTVV.

The chain uses TRBV28 and TRBJ2-2; D might be TRBD1 (5 bases). From germline, CDR1 is MDHEN and CDR2 SYDVKM. This CDR3 spans 17 amino acids. Trimming shortened V by 6 bases and J by 5 bases, and 22 bases separated the two germline ends. CDR3 in amino acids: CASSAMQGWGGTGELFF. The CDR3 nucleotides are TGTGCCAGCAGCGCGATGCAGGGTTGGGGTGGGACCGGGGAGCTGTTTTTT.

This rearrangement joins TRBV18 to TRBJ1-1, with no clear D. The germline V and J ends were trimmed by 3 bases and 4 bases, with 18 bases remaining between them. The CDR3 totals 16 residues. In germline, CDR1 is KGHSH, CDR2 LQKENI. The CDR3 sequence: CASSPRSPGRSTEAFF. For the CDR3, the DNA is TGTGCCAGCTCACCGAGATCCCCGGGTCGGAGCACTGAAGCTTTCTTT.

The gene calls are TRBV6-5 and TRBJ1-2; 9 bases agree with TRBD1. From germline, CDR1 is MNHEY and CDR2 SVGAGI. The CDR3 is 14 amino acids. The V segment lost 6 bases and the J segment 4 bases; nucleotides outside the gene matches: 6. In DNA, the CDR3 is TGTGCCAGCAGGAGGGGACAGGGCGGCTATGGCTACACCTTC. It is translated as CASRRGQGGYGYTF.

There are a few counts of this clone. V gene TRBV30 combines with J gene TRBJ2-1; unclear D gene. With 0 bases removed from V and 13 bases from J, the gap between germline ends came to 10 bases. Germline-derived CDR1 and CDR2 are GTSNPN and SVGIG (reference sequence). The CDR3 runs 11 residues. The CDR3 DNA follows: TGTGCCTGGAGTGTCGGTACGCTCCAGTTCTTC. This encodes CAWSVGTLQFF. The full variable domain, its missing parts supplied by reference TRBV30 and TRBJ2-1, is SQTIHQWPATLVQPVGSPLSLECTVEGTSNPNLYWYRQAAGRGLQLLFYSVGIGQISSEVPQNLSASRPQDRQFILSSKKLLLSDSGFYLCAWSVGTLQFFGPGTRLTVL.

The chain carries TRBV28 and TRBJ2-5; D is uncertain. This CDR3 spans 14 amino acids. V was shortened by 1 base and J by 2 bases, with 8 bases between the two germline ends. Per the germline V gene, CDR1 is MDHEN and CDR2 is SYDVKM. For the CDR3, the DNA is TGTGCCAGCAGTTTATCTAGTGCTCAAGAGACCCAGTACTTC. This sequence encodes CASSLSSAQETQYF.

Concerning this clone: This specimen includes other DNA sequences encoding the same CDR3. This sequence joins TRBV3-1 (or the pseudogene TRBV3-2) and TRBJ1-5; D is possibly TRBD1 (5 bases). V was trimmed by 3 bases and J by 5 bases, leaving 8 bases between them. Germline V gene sequence: CDR1 LGHDT, CDR2 YNNKEL (reference sequence). CDR3 length: 13 amino acids. Written as DNA, the CDR3 is TGTGCCAGCAGCCAGGGGGGGGATCAGCCCCAGCATTTT. It translates to CASSQGGDQPQHF.